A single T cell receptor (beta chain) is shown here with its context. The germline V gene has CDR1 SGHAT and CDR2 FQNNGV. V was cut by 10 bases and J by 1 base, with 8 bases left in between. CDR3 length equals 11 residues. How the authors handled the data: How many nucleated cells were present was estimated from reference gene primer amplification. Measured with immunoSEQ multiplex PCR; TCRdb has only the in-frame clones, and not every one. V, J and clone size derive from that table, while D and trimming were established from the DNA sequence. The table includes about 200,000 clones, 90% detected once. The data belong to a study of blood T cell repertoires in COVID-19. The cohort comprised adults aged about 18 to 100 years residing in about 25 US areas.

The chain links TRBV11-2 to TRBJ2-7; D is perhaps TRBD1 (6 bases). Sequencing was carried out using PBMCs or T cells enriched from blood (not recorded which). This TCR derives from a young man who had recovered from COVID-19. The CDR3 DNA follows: TGTGCCATACAGGGATCCTACGAGCAGTACTTC. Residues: CAIQGSYEQYF.